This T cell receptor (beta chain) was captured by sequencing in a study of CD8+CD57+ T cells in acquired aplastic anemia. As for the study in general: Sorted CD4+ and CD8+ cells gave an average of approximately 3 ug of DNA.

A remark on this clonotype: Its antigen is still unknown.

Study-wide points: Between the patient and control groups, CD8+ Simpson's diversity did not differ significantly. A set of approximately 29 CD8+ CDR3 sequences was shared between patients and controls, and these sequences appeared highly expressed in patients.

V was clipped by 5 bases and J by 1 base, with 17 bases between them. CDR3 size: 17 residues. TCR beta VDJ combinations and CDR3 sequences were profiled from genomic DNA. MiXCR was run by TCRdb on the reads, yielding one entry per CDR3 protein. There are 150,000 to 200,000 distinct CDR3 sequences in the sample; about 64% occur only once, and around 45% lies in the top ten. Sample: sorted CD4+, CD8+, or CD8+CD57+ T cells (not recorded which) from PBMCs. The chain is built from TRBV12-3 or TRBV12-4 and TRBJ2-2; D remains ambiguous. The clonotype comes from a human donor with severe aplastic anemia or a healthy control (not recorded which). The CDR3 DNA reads TGTGCCAGCAGTCGGCCGGCCGCCGGCCTGAACACCGGGGAGCTGTTTTTT. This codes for CASSRPAAGLNTGELFF.